The rows below give T cell receptor beta chains drawn from one sample of a study of CD8+ T cells in alopecia areata. Clones were read by immunoSEQ multiplex PCR, and TCRdb kept only the in-frame ones, dropping some. The sample includes roughly 170,000 clones, roughly 61% of them seen just once. This specimen consisted of CD8+ T cells sorted from blood, obtained at week 24, from a patient treated with tofacitinib. These receptor sequences come from a human donor with alopecia areata. Each CDR3 is given with its conserved first and last residue. Only part of the rows carry a size: once, few, many, or a class if the clone is expanded.

TRBV6-5,.,TRBJ1-1,CATREGVHTEAFF
TRBV27,.,TRBJ1-5,CASSRGGTNQPQHF
TRBV13,.,TRBJ2-5,CASSLGDRGETQYF
TRBV5-4,few,TRBJ1-2,CASSLGNYYDGYTF
TRBV5-1,.,TRBJ1-1,CASSLAGRTEAFF
TRBV13,.,TRBJ2-3,CASSSNTDPTDTQYF
TRBV6-1,few,TRBJ2-4,CASSEVGPRDNLKNIQYF
TRBV29-1,.,TRBJ1-2,CSVLDRFYGYTF
TRBV5-1,.,TRBJ2-5,CASSTPRSQTQYF
TRBV27,.,TRBJ1-2,CASSSKPDYYGYTF
TRBV27,.,TRBJ1-5,CASRDGYSNQPQHF
TRBV5-1,.,TRBJ2-7,CASSLGGGSYEQYF
TRBV27,few,TRBJ1-5,CASSPVGSNQPQHF
TRBV2,.,TRBJ2-3,CASIVVSSTDTQYF
TRBV6-5,few,TRBJ2-3,CASGLAGYTDTQYF
TRBV30,.,TRBJ2-7,CAWSAAGVRLEQYF
TRBV20-1,.,TRBJ2-1,CSGQWHNEQFF
TRBV29-1,few,TRBJ2-5,CSAADQETQYF
TRBV7-9,few,TRBJ2-3,CASSSRDSVRDTQYF
TRBV4-2,once,TRBJ2-1,CASSQVDRFF
TRBV25-1,.,TRBJ1-2,CATTGQGWSGYTF
TRBV5-6,.,TRBJ1-6,CASSSSGANSPLHF
TRBV5-6,.,TRBJ1-5,CASSLGRAPQHF
TRBV7-8,.,TRBJ2-5,CASSYRPGLRLETQYF
TRBV9,.,TRBJ2-5,CASSVATSGGETQYF
TRBV6-5,.,TRBJ2-2,CASSLTSGGGRELFF
TRBV13,few,TRBJ2-7,CASSPGDRSYEQYF
TRBV4-2,.,TRBJ2-7,CASSLQDSTGAYEQYF
TRBV5-1,.,TRBJ1-2,CASRRDKPIYGYTF
TRBV11-2,.,TRBJ2-2,CASTPGTGELFF
TRBV29-1,few,TRBJ1-2,CSVEDGGAGYGYTF
TRBV4-1,.,TRBJ2-2,CASRLSTGELFF
TRBV30,.,TRBJ1-1,CAGDRAGTEAFF
TRBV6-5,few,TRBJ2-3,CASSYYYTDTQYF
TRBV13,few,TRBJ1-2,CASSSQPGTDGYTF
TRBV6-1,.,TRBJ1-4,CASSEHWTGGGGGKLFF
TRBV5-1,few,TRBJ2-2,CASSLEAPGALGPGELFF
TRBV30,.,TRBJ2-5,CAWRHRGGQETQYF
TRBV6-6,.,TRBJ2-7,CASSYPTGRSWF
TRBV14,few,TRBJ2-7,CASSQGRLQYF